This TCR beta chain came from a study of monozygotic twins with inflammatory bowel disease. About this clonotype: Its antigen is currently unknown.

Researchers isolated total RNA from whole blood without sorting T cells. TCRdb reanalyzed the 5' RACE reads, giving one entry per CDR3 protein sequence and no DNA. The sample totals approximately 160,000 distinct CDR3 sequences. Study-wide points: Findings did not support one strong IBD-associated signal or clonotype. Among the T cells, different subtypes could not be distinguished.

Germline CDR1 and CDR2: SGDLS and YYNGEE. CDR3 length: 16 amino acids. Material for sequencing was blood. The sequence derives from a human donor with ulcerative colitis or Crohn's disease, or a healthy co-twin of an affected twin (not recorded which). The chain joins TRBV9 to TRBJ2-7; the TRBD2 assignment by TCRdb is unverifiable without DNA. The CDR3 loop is CASSPRGLAGLVEQYF.